Each of the 22 T cell receptor beta chains below was sequenced from the same sample in a study of shared clonotypes between healthy human individuals. Profiled with immunoSEQ multiplex PCR; TCRdb holds only in-frame clones, not every one. Here the sample spans roughly 700,000 clones, 90% being singletons. Material for sequencing was memory CD8+ T cells from PBMCs. As to subset: CD45RO+ cells pooled with CCR7-negative TemRA cells. These receptors all come from a man between 18 and 35 years old in good health. Some clones in this sample may be carry-over from other donors' samples.

The V call is TRBV19, the J call TRBJ2-1; possible D gene TRBD1, 6 bases. The germline CDR1 and CDR2 sequences are LNHDA and SQIVND (reference sequence). V dropped 9 bases and J dropped 4 bases, with 13 bases sitting between them. The CDR3 is 13 residues long. CDR3 coding DNA: TGTGCCAGCAGGGGCCCCAGGTACAATGAGCAGTTCTTC. Encoded protein: CASRGPRYNEQFF.

V is TRBV27 and J is TRBJ2-1; a possible D gene is TRBD1 (6 bases). Germline V gene data show CDR1 as MNHEY and CDR2 as SMNVEV (reference sequence). Between the trimmed V and J ends, which lost 2 bases and 3 bases, there was a span of 11 bases. There are 15 residues in the CDR3. In DNA form, the CDR3 reads TGTGCCAGCAGTTTAGCACAGGGAATCTACAATGAGCAGTTCTTC. As protein: CASSLAQGIYNEQFF.

The V and J genes are TRBV19 and TRBJ2-7; D is undetermined. The CDR3 runs to 15 residues. Germline loops: CDR1 LNHDA, CDR2 SQIVND (reference sequence). V dropped 3 bases and J dropped 0 bases, with 12 bases sitting between them. This CDR3 reads CASSILPGSSYEQYF. CDR3 in DNA: TGTGCCAGTAGTATTCTTCCAGGATCCTCCTACGAGCAGTACTTC.

CDR3 DNA: TGCGCCAGCAGCCAAGAGGCCACCTACGAGCAGTACTTC. It translates to CASSQEATYEQYF. This chain connects TRBV4-1 to TRBJ2-7; no clear D gene. Germline V gene sequence: CDR1 MGHRA, CDR2 YSYEKL. The V end lost 0 bases, the J end lost 2 bases, and 5 bases lay between the germline ends. The CDR3 consists of 13 residues.

The genes are TRBV11-2 and TRBJ2-7; D is unresolved. Trimming left V 6 bases short and J 5 bases short, with 20 bases between. The CDR3 has 15 amino acids. Germline assignment: CDR1 SGHAT and CDR2 FQNNGV. CDR3 sequence (DNA): TGTGCCAGCAGTGACCTAGATTTAAGGCTGGACGAGCAGTACTTC. It is translated as CASSDLDLRLDEQYF. The whole variable domain, filled in from reference TRBV11-2 and TRBJ2-7, reads EAGVAQSPRYKIIEKRQSVAFWCNPISGHATLYWYQQILGQGPKLLIQFQNNGVVDDSQLPKDRFSAERLKGVDSTLKIQPAKLEDSAVYLCASSDLDLRLDEQYFGPGTRLTVT.

This chain links TRBV14 with TRBJ2-5; TRBD2 matches at 13 bases. The V gene's germline CDR1 is SGHDN and CDR2 FVKESK. J was trimmed by 5 bases and V by 5 bases; bases with no gene match: 11. The CDR3 loop spans 17 amino acids. The CDR3 DNA is TGTGCCAGCAGCTCCCGACTAGCGGGAGGAGTGCGGGAGACCCAGTACTTC. This sequence encodes CASSSRLAGGVRETQYF.

The chain is built from TRBV29-1 and TRBJ2-2; D not resolved. The V and J ends lost 3 bases and 4 bases respectively, with 9 bases between them. There are 13 residues in the CDR3. Per the germline V gene, CDR1 is SQVTM and CDR2 is ANQGSEA. CDR3 DNA sequence: TGCAGCGTTGATTATCAGGCCACCGGGGAGCTGTTTTTT. Translating gives CSVDYQATGELFF.

The rearrangement uses TRBV2 and TRBJ1-5, with TRBD1 matching over 11 bases. V shed 8 bases, J shed 7 bases, and the junction held 10 bases outside the gene matches. The CDR3 is 15 amino acids. CDR1 is SNHLY and CDR2 is FYNNEI in the germline V gene. The CDR3 region has the DNA TGTGCCAGCCGGAGCCGAGGGACAGGGGGACAGCCCCAGCATTTT. Encoded protein: CASRSRGTGGQPQHF. The complete variable domain, with remaining parts taken from reference TRBV2 and TRBJ1-5, reads EPEVTQTPSHQVTQMGQEVILRCVPISNHLYFYWYRQILGQKVEFLVSFYNNEISEKSEIFDDQFSVERPDGSNFTLKIRSTKLEDSAMYFCASRSRGTGGQPQHFGDGTRLSIL.

The chain recombines TRBV5-4 with TRBJ1-1; 8 nucleotides match TRBD1. CDR1 is SGHNT and CDR2 is YYREEE in the germline V gene (reference sequence). The junction had 9 bases not matched to a gene; V was cut back by 8 bases and J by 3 bases. The CDR3 contains 14 residues. The CDR3 coding sequence is TGTGCCAGTACAGGGGGTCACGCGGACACTGAAGCTTTCTTT. It codes for CASTGGHADTEAFF. Complete variable domain (other parts from reference TRBV5-4 and TRBJ1-1): ETGVTQSPTHLIKTRGQQVTLRCSSQSGHNTVSWYQQALGQGPQFIFQYYREEENGRGNFPPRFSGLQFPNYSSELNVNALELDDSALYLCASTGGHADTEAFFGQGTRLTVV.

The chain uses TRBV5-5 and TRBJ2-7; TRBD1 aligns across 9 bases. V was clipped by 2 bases and J by 5 bases; unmatched bases: 8. CDR1 is SGHKS and CDR2 is YYEKEE in the germline V gene (reference sequence). The CDR3 sequence is 15 residues long. CDR3 sequence reads: CASSLSTGGRHEQYF. Here the CDR3 DNA reads TGTGCCAGCAGCTTATCGACAGGGGGTCGACACGAGCAGTACTTC.

The J gene is TRBJ2-6, the V gene TRBV5-1; no clear D. Germline CDR1 reads SGHRS; CDR2 reads YFSETQ. The CDR3 is 17 residues long. The V gene lost 4 bases and the J gene lost 0 bases, with 14 bases spanning the gap. The CDR3 loop reads CASSPDRAASGANVLTF. The CDR3, as DNA: TGCGCCAGCAGCCCCGATCGGGCAGCCTCTGGGGCCAACGTCCTGACTTTC.

The chain employs TRBV5-4 and TRBJ2-6, with 9 bases lining up with TRBD1. The germline V gene encodes CDR1 SGHNT and CDR2 YYREEE (reference sequence). The V segment lost 4 bases and the J segment 0 bases; nucleotides outside the gene matches: 11. The CDR3 extends over 19 amino acids. The CDR3: CASSIGQGTLYSGANVLTF. The CDR3 DNA sequence: TGTGCCAGCAGCATCGGACAGGGGACTCTTTACTCTGGGGCCAACGTCCTGACTTTC.

Ten or more counts support this clone. Other DNA variants within this sample encode the same CDR3. The genes are TRBV7-9 and TRBJ1-5; D unclear. Trimming stripped 3 bases from V and 7 bases from J, with 7 bases between. The germline CDR1 and CDR2 sequences are SEHNR and FQNEAQ (reference sequence). CDR3 length: 12 amino acids. CDR3 DNA sequence: TGTGCCAGCAGCTTTGGGAACCAGCCCCAGCATTTT. Translating it yields CASSFGNQPQHF.

The chain is built from TRBV6-5 and TRBJ1-2; D gene ambiguous. CDR3 length equals 14 residues. The germline V and J ends were trimmed by 8 bases and 4 bases, with 17 bases remaining between them. Germline values: CDR1 MNHEY, CDR2 SVGAGI. The CDR3 DNA sequence: TGTGCCAGCTGCCCGGACCCCGAGTGCTATGGCTACACCTTC. This sequence encodes CASCPDPECYGYTF.

This chain connects TRBV30 to TRBJ2-1, with D perhaps matching TRBD2 (5 bases). With 1 base removed from V and 7 bases from J, the gap between germline ends came to 8 bases. Germline-derived CDR1 and CDR2 are GTSNPN and SVGIG (reference sequence). The CDR3 consists of 12 residues. In DNA, the CDR3 is TGTGCCTGGAGTGATGGCGGGAATGAGCAGTTCTTC. Amino acid sequence: CAWSDGGNEQFF.

This clone is a singleton in its sample. This chain joins TRBV28 and TRBJ1-2; possible D gene TRBD1, 6 bases. Looked up from germline, CDR1 is MDHEN and CDR2 is SYDVKM. Deletions cut 2 bases from V and 6 bases from J, with 16 bases between. This CDR3 is built from 15 residues. CDR3 sequence: CASSLVARGGDGYTF. The CDR3 bases are TGTGCCAGCAGTTTAGTAGCCAGGGGAGGGGATGGCTACACCTTC.

This clone has a count of ten or more. This chain uses TRBV27 with TRBJ1-1; TRBD1 might be the D (6 bases). The V and J ends lost 6 bases and 1 base respectively, with 18 bases between them. The V gene's germline CDR1 is MNHEY and CDR2 SMNVEV (reference sequence). The CDR3 is made up of 16 amino acids. Here the CDR3 DNA reads TGTGCCAGCAGGCGCGTCGGGGGCTGGGGGAACACTGAAGCTTTCTTT. Amino acids: CASRRVGGWGNTEAFF.

The gene calls are TRBV27 and TRBJ2-7; 7 positions agree with TRBD2. The V segment lost 4 bases and the J segment 9 bases; nucleotides outside the gene matches: 6. The CDR3 loop spans 12 amino acids. Per the germline V gene, CDR1 is MNHEY and CDR2 is SMNVEV (reference sequence). CDR3 in amino acids: CASSSGGIGQYF. The CDR3 DNA reads TGTGCCAGCAGTTCCGGGGGGATTGGGCAGTACTTC.

The J gene is TRBJ1-2, the V gene TRBV5-6; D call uncertain. Per germline, CDR1 SGHDT and CDR2 YYEEEE. The length of the CDR3 is 14 residues. V was trimmed by 4 bases and J by 0 bases, leaving 10 bases between them. CDR3 in amino acids: CASSLGGPNYGYTF. In DNA, the CDR3 is TGTGCCAGCAGCCTGGGAGGGCCTAACTATGGCTACACCTTC.

This chain uses TRBV13 with TRBJ2-7; 12 bases fit TRBD2. The CDR3 has 16 amino acids. Losses at the gene ends were 1 base for V and 7 bases for J; bases not matched to a gene: 8. Germline CDR1 PRHDT, CDR2 FYEKMQ (reference sequence). The CDR3 protein is CASSLALAGGPGEQYF. In DNA form, the CDR3 reads TGTGCCAGCAGCTTAGCCCTAGCGGGAGGGCCGGGGGAGCAGTACTTC.

The rearrangement uses TRBV2 and TRBJ2-1, with a tentative D call TRBD2 (5 bases). CDR1 and CDR2 from the germline V gene are SNHLY and FYNNEI. V lost 6 bases, J lost 1 base, and 7 bases lay in between. This CDR3 region has 13 residues. CDR3 nucleotide sequence: TGTGCCAGCAGGCGGGTATCCTACAATGAGCAGTTCTTC. This encodes CASRRVSYNEQFF.

This clone was seen only once. V gene TRBV27 combines with J gene TRBJ2-3; a weak D match, TRBD2 (6 bases). This CDR3 is 16 amino acids long. Germline CDR1 and CDR2: MNHEY and SMNVEV (reference sequence). V was cut by 3 bases and J by 0 bases, with 13 bases left in between. The CDR3 sequence: CASSFDSGASTDTQYF. The DNA of the CDR3 is TGTGCCAGCAGTTTCGATAGCGGAGCCAGCACAGATACGCAGTATTTT.